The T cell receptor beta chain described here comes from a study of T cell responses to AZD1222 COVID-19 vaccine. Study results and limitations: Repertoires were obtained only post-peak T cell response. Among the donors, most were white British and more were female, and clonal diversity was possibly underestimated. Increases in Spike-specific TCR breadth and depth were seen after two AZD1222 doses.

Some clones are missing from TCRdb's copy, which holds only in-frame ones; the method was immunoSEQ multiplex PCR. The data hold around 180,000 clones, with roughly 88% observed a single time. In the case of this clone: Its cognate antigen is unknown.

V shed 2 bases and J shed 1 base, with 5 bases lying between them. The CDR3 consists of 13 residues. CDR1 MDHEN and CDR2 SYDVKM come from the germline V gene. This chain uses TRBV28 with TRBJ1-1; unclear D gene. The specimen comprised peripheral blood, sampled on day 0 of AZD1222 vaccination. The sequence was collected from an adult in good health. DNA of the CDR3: TGTGCCAGCAGTTTAGGTAGGAACACTGAAGCTTTCTTT. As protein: CASSLGRNTEAFF.